This T cell receptor (beta chain) comes out of a study of T cell changes during pregnancy in multiple sclerosis. The junction had 10 bases not matched to a gene; V was cut back by 5 bases and J by 7 bases. The germline V gene encodes CDR1 SGHVS and CDR2 FQNEAQ. CDR3 length equals 15 residues. Only in-frame clones appear in the TCRdb table, and some are missing; sequencing was by immunoSEQ multiplex PCR. The table shows about 76,000 clones, with about 92% occurring only once. J is TRBJ1-4 and V is TRBV7-8, with 7 bases identical to TRBD1. This TCR came from a female donor with multiple sclerosis, enrolled in a pregnancy study. This sample comprised peripheral blood, obtained in the second trimester of pregnancy. The CDR3 here is CASSPGIGGVEKLFF. DNA of the CDR3: TGTGCCAGCAGCCCTGGTATAGGGGGCGTTGAAAAACTGTTTTTT.